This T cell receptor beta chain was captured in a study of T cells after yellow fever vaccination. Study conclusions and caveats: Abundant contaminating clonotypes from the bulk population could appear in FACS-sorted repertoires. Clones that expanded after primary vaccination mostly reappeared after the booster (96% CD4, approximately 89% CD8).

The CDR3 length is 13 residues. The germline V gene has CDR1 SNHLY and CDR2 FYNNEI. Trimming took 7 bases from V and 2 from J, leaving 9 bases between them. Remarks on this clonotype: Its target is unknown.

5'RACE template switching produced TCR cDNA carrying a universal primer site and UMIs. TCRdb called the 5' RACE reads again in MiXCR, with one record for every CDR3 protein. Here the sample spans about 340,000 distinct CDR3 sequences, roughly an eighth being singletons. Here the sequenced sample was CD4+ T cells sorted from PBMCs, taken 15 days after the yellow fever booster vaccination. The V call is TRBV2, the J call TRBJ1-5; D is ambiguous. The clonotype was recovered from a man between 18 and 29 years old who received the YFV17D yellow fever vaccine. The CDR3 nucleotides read TGTGCCAGCAAAAAAGAACGCAATCAGCCCCAGCATTTT. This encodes CASKKERNQPQHF.